The rows below give T cell receptor beta chains drawn from one sample of a study of T cell repertoires in cytomegalovirus infection. Via MiXCR, TCRdb re-called the reads, giving one row per CDR3 protein. Of more than 250,000 distinct CDR3 sequences listed, roughly 25% are singletons. The antigens of these receptors remain unknown. Source: cultured PBMCs, taken from culture after CMV antigen stimulation. The receptors come from a human donor in good health (CMV status not recorded). Some clones in this sample may be carry-over from other donors' samples. The conserved cysteine and the conserved F or W are not part of the CDR3 here. Each record gives: D gene, clone size, V gene, CDR3 protein. The D gene is left open where the match is weak. Size is stated for part of the rows, as once, few or many counts, or as a class when the clone is expanded.

D: .; size: few; V: TRBV7-9; CDR3: ASSLAGGTNEKLF
D: .; size: few; V: TRBV7-2; CDR3: ASSLTGQGTGGYT
D: .; size: many; V: TRBV7-2; CDR3: ASSSSARGGTDTQY
D: .; size: .; V: TRBV6-5; CDR3: ASSPPWGRTHYEQY
D: .; size: many; V: TRBV9; CDR3: ASRDRGETFYGYT
D: TRBD1; size: once; V: TRBV7-9; CDR3: ASSFDRGRVDTQY
D: TRBD2; size: few; V: TRBV6-2/TRBV6-3; CDR3: ASSYRRGGNEQF
D: .; size: many; V: TRBV7-3; CDR3: ASSFAGTGANVLT
D: .; size: many; V: TRBV5-1; CDR3: ASTTSGATNEKLF
D: TRBD2; size: .; V: TRBV5-3; CDR3: ASSLNSGGETQY
D: .; size: many; V: TRBV5-6; CDR3: ATESGTGNTIY
D: TRBD1; size: .; V: TRBV7-8; CDR3: ASSLRRTGEELF
D: .; size: once; V: TRBV5-6; CDR3: ASSLSQVEQY
D: .; size: many; V: TRBV7-2; CDR3: ASSSHRRGDTQY
D: TRBD2; size: .; V: TRBV27; CDR3: ASRLGLASYNEQF
D: .; size: .; V: TRBV19; CDR3: ASSITGGPDQPQH
D: .; size: few; V: TRBV29-1; CDR3: SVRRTLMNTEAF
D: .; size: few; V: TRBV27; CDR3: ASSHREGSGNTIY
D: TRBD1; size: once; V: TRBV7-6; CDR3: ASSNDRGKF
D: .; size: many; V: TRBV6-1; CDR3: ASSTTPGAF
D: .; size: many; V: TRBV7-2; CDR3: ASSLQQRPVVTEAF
D: .; size: .; V: TRBV19; CDR3: ASMDYPNTGELF
D: .; size: few; V: TRBV29-1; CDR3: SAGQRTTEQY
D: .; size: few; V: TRBV24-1; CDR3: ATSDFGEIQETQY
D: TRBD2; size: few; V: TRBV6-2/TRBV6-3; CDR3: ASIRASGSSEQF
D: TRBD1; size: many; V: TRBV7-9; CDR3: ASSATGGPNEQF
D: TRBD1; size: many; V: TRBV7-6; CDR3: ASSLVGTGGRSRVNTEAF
D: .; size: many; V: TRBV20-1; CDR3: SAGPSRPSTDTQY
D: .; size: many; V: TRBV7-2; CDR3: ASSMALAKNIQY
D: .; size: few; V: TRBV6-2/TRBV6-3; CDR3: ASSQTGTEIYEQY
D: .; size: few; V: TRBV4-3; CDR3: ASSQDLQGSTDTQY
D: TRBD2; size: .; V: TRBV4-1; CDR3: ASSQAGLAGGGGVEQY
D: .; size: .; V: TRBV12-3/TRBV12-4; CDR3: ASSMGLSGTQY
D: TRBD1; size: .; V: TRBV7-2; CDR3: ASSLRGRQGRKTEAF
D: .; size: .; V: TRBV14; CDR3: ASSQEKGGYEQY
D: TRBD1; size: .; V: TRBV30; CDR3: AWSLGTGDGYT
D: .; size: .; V: TRBV28; CDR3: ASSCPSGVCYEQY
D: TRBD2; size: few; V: TRBV7-9; CDR3: ASTLGGNGYNEQF
D: .; size: .; V: TRBV28; CDR3: ASSFEGESTEAF
D: TRBD1; size: .; V: TRBV7-9; CDR3: ASSPDRGLLDTQY
D: .; size: .; V: TRBV29-1; CDR3: SAGARVEYNEQF
D: TRBD2; size: .; V: TRBV28; CDR3: ASSYGGTSPNEQY
D: TRBD2; size: .; V: TRBV9; CDR3: ASSVDPGGPTGELF
D: .; size: .; V: TRBV10-2; CDR3: ASSGRPGEAEAF
D: .; size: .; V: TRBV27; CDR3: ASSGRGSYGYT
D: .; size: .; V: TRBV27; CDR3: ASTSSPGLNSPLH
D: TRBD1; size: few; V: TRBV4-3; CDR3: ASSQSPTGRFYGYT
D: TRBD2; size: many; V: TRBV10-3; CDR3: AIRPGTSGRAGTDTQY
D: .; size: few; V: TRBV6-5; CDR3: ASSERPVTEAF
D: .; size: few; V: TRBV9; CDR3: ASSPGTAQGQPQH
D: .; size: .; V: TRBV28; CDR3: ASSFPGANTGELF
D: .; size: .; V: TRBV5-1; CDR3: ASSLAVWSDPGSTDTQY
D: TRBD1; size: few; V: TRBV10-3; CDR3: AISGLTGAREQY
D: TRBD2; size: many; V: TRBV19; CDR3: ASTDGLAGQNEQF
D: .; size: few; V: TRBV28; CDR3: ASSPRHRSYNSPLH